These T cell receptor beta chains were read from a single sample in a study of blood T cell repertoires in COVID-19. Clones were read by immunoSEQ multiplex PCR, and TCRdb kept only the in-frame ones, dropping some. The sample consists of about 190,000 clones, approximately 91% of them appearing once. The sample comprised peripheral blood. The receptor set was obtained from a man under 40 with acute or convalescent COVID-19. Both conserved end residues are part of each CDR3. The D gene is left open where the match is weak. The size field is filled for only some rows; it gives once, few, many or a size class.

.	TRBD1	TRBV7-9	TRBJ1-5	CASSLYGTGLSNQPQHF	TGTGCCAGCAGCTTATATGGGACAGGTCTTTCTAATCAGCCCCAGCATTTT
.	.	TRBV7-2	TRBJ2-3	CASSLGPRDRLDTQYF	TGTGCCAGCAGCTTAGGGCCGCGGGATCGGTTAGATACGCAGTATTTT
few	TRBD1	TRBV25-1	TRBJ1-4	CASSSIGGRIATNEKLFF	TGTGCCAGCAGTTCTATAGGGGGCCGGATTGCAACTAATGAAAAACTGTTTTTT
.	.	TRBV3-1/TRBV3-2	TRBJ1-5	CASSQGGSNQPQHF	TGTGCCAGCAGCCAGGGGGGTAGCAATCAGCCCCAGCATTTT
.	.	TRBV2	TRBJ2-6	CASRGLRANVLTF	TGTGCCAGCAGGGGGCTTCGAGCCAACGTCCTGACTTTC
.	.	TRBV27	TRBJ2-7	CASSLLLATATYEQYF	TGTGCCAGCAGTTTACTTCTTGCGACAGCCACCTACGAGCAGTACTTC
.	TRBD1	TRBV6-5	TRBJ1-1	CASSRTGTLNTEAFF	TGTGCCAGCAGTCGGACAGGGACATTGAACACTGAAGCTTTCTTT
.	.	TRBV12-3/TRBV12-4	TRBJ2-7	CASRFGAYEQYF	TGTGCCAGCCGGTTTGGGGCATACGAGCAGTACTTC
.	TRBD1	TRBV28	TRBJ1-1	CASSPGGRVTEAFF	TGTGCCAGCAGCCCAGGGGGTAGGGTCACTGAAGCTTTCTTT
.	.	TRBV6-5	TRBJ1-5	CASSAMVGQPQHF	TGTGCCAGCAGCGCTATGGTCGGTCAGCCCCAGCATTTT
.	.	TRBV11-2	TRBJ2-1	CASSLGQGSYNEQFF	TGTGCCAGCAGCTTAGGCCAGGGCTCCTACAATGAGCAGTTCTTC
.	TRBD2	TRBV6-4	TRBJ2-1	CASSDSSGGANEQFF	TGTGCCAGCAGTGACTCTAGCGGGGGGGCCAATGAGCAGTTCTTC
.	.	TRBV7-8	TRBJ1-1	CASRRSERAFF	TGTGCCAGCAGGCGATCCGAGCGAGCTTTCTTT